This is a list of T cell receptor beta chains from one sample in a study of cytomegalovirus exposure and HLA in healthy donors. Sequencing used immunoSEQ multiplex PCR; TCRdb keeps in-frame clones, though not all of them. The repertoire holds 250,000 to 400,000 clones, with approximately 91% as singletons. Specimen: PBMCs. The receptors originated from a man aged 25 to 45 in good health and CMV-seronegative. CDR3s include the opening cysteine and the closing phenylalanine or tryptophan. The D gene is left open where the match is weak. Where a row states a size, it is once, few, many or the class of an expanded clone; other rows omit it.

TRBD1,TRBJ1-1,-,TRBV27,CASRDRRMNTEAFF,TGTGCCAGCAGGGACAGGAGGATGAACACTGAAGCTTTCTTT
-,TRBJ1-2,-,TRBV15,CATSRDWAGSNYGYTF,TGTGCCACCAGCAGAGATTGGGCGGGGAGTAACTATGGCTACACCTTC
TRBD1,TRBJ1-6,-,TRBV7-2,CASRRGSGQGVSNSPLHF,TGTGCCAGCAGGAGAGGGAGCGGACAGGGTGTGTCTAATTCACCCCTCCACTTT
TRBD1,TRBJ2-7,-,TRBV5-6,CASSLWTGDRPSYEQYF,TGTGCCAGCAGCTTATGGACGGGGGACAGGCCTTCCTACGAGCAGTACTTC
-,TRBJ2-6,-,TRBV15,CATSRGSGSGANVLTF,TGTGCCACCAGCAGAGGCAGTGGCTCTGGGGCCAACGTCCTGACTTTC
-,TRBJ1-6,-,TRBV6-4,CASSDSILASPLHF,TGTGCCAGCAGTGACTCGATATTGGCTTCACCCCTCCACTTT
TRBD2,TRBJ2-3,once,TRBV7-7,CASSPGGPGTDTQYF,TGTGCCAGCAGCCCGGGGGGGCCGGGCACAGATACGCAGTATTTT
TRBD2,TRBJ2-3,-,TRBV5-1,CASSIDWTSGGPRTDTQYF,TGCGCCAGCAGCATTGATTGGACTAGCGGGGGCCCTCGCACAGATACGCAGTATTTT
TRBD1,TRBJ1-6,-,TRBV6-5,CASSENRTGRPLHF,TGTGCCAGCAGTGAAAACCGGACAGGGAGACCCCTCCACTTT
TRBD1,TRBJ2-7,-,TRBV6-1,CASSEVGTGSYEQYF,TGTGCCAGCAGTGAAGTTGGGACAGGGTCCTACGAGCAGTACTTC